Below are 3 T cell receptor beta chains sequenced from a single sample in a study of T cell repertoires in cytomegalovirus infection. MiXCR, run by TCRdb on the reads, gives a single entry per CDR3 protein. The sample carries roughly 230,000 distinct CDR3 sequences, 22% recorded once. The sequencing input was CD8+ T cells from PBMCs. These receptors were obtained from a human donor in good health (CMV status not recorded). Some clones in this sample may be carry-over from other donors' samples.

A few counts support this clonotype. The CDR3 is CASSIAGTGTEAFF. The CDR3 nucleotides are TGTGCCAGTAGTATTGCCGGGACGGGGACTGAAGCTTTCTTT. The genes are TRBV19 and TRBJ1-1; D possibly corresponds to TRBD1 (5 bases). In germline, CDR1 is LNHDA, CDR2 SQIVND (reference sequence). The CDR3 runs 14 residues. The germline V and J ends were trimmed by 3 bases and 5 bases, with 13 bases remaining between them.

V and J are TRBV5-1 and TRBJ2-5; the D gene is possibly TRBD1 (6 bases). Trimming removed 3 bases from V and 5 bases from J, with 20 bases in between. This CDR3 region has 16 residues. CDR1 is SGHRS and CDR2 is YFSETQ in the germline V gene. CDR3 nucleotide sequence: TGCGCCAGCAGCTCTACGGTGGCTCCAGGGGCGGAGACCCAGTACTTC. The encoded protein is CASSSTVAPGAETQYF.

The chain is built from TRBV13 and TRBJ2-5, with D possibly TRBD2 on 5 matching bases. With 5 bases removed from V and 7 bases from J, the gap between germline ends came to 17 bases. This CDR3 region has 14 residues. Per the germline V gene, CDR1 is PRHDT and CDR2 is FYEKMQ (reference sequence). DNA of the CDR3: TGTGCCAGCAGCACCGCCGAGGAGGCGGGGACCCAGTACTTC. Translated: CASSTAEEAGTQYF.